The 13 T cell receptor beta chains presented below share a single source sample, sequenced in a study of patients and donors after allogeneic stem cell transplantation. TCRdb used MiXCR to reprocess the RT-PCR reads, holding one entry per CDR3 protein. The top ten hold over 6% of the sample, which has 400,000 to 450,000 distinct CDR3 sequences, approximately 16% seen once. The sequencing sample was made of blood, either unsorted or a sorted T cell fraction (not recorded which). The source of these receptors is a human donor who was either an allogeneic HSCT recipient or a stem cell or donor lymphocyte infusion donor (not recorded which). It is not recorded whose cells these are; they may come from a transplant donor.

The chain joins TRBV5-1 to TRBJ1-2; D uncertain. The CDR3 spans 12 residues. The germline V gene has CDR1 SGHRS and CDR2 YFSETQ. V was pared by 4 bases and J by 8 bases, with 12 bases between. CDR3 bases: TGCGCCAGCAGCGGGATGGCAGGCGGCTACACCTTC. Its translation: CASSGMAGGYTF.

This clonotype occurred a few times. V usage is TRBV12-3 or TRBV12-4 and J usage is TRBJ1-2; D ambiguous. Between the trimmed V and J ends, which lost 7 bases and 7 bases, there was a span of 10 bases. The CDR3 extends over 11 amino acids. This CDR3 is CASISGGGYTF. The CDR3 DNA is TGTGCCAGCATCTCGGGAGGTGGCTACACCTTC.

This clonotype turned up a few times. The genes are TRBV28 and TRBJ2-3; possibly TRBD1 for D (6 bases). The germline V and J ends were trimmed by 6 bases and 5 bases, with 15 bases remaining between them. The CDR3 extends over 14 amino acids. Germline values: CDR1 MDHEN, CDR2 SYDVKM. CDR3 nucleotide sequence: TGTGCCAGCAGGATCGGACAGTACTTAGATACGCAGTATTTT. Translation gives CASRIGQYLDTQYF. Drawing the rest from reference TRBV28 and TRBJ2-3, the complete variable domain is DVKVTQSSRYLVKRTGEKVFLECVQDMDHENMFWYRQDPGLGLRLIYFSYDVKMKEKGDIPEGYSVSREKKERFSLILESASTNQTSMYLCASRIGQYLDTQYFGPGTRLTVL.

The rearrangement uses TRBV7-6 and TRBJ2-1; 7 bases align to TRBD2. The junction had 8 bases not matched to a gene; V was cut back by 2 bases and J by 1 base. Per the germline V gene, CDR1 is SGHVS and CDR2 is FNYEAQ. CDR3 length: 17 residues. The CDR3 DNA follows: TGTGCCAGCAGCTTATACATGAGCGGGGTATCCTACAATGAGCAGTTCTTC. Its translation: CASSLYMSGVSYNEQFF. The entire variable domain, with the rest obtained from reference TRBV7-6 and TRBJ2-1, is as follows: GAGVSQSPRYKVTKRGQDVALRCDPISGHVSLYWYRQALGQGPEFLTYFNYEAQQDKSGLPNDRFSAERPEGSISTLTIQRTEQRDSAMYRCASSLYMSGVSYNEQFFGPGTRLTVL.

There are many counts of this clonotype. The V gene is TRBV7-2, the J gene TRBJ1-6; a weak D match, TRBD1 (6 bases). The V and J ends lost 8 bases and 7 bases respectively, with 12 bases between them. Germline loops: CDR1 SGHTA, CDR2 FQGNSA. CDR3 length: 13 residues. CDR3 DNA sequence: TGTGCCAGCTGGGGGGGGCAAAATTCACCCCTCCACTTT. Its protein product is CASWGGQNSPLHF.

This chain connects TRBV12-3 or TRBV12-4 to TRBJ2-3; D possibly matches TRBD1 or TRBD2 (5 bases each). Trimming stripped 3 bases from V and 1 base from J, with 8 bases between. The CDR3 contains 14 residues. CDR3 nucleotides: TGTGCCAGCAGTTTCCGAGGGGGCACAGATACGCAGTATTTT. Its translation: CASSFRGGTDTQYF.

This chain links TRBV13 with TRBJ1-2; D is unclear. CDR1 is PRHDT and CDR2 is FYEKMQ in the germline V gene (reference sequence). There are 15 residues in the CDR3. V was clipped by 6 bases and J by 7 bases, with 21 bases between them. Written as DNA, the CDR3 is TGTGCCAGCAGGCCGACTGTAACAGAGAAGTCTGGCTACACCTTC. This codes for CASRPTVTEKSGYTF.

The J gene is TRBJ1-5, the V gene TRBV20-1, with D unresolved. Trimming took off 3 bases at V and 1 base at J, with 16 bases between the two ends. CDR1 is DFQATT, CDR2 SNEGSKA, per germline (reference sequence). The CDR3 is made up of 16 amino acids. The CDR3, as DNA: TGCAGTGCTAGCCGCCTTGGAAGGGAGAGCAATCAGCCCCAGCATTTT. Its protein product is CSASRLGRESNQPQHF.

CDR3 nucleotide sequence: TGTGCCAGCAGCGCCCGACAGGGAGAGAGGATCTATGGCTACACCTTC. Residues: CASSARQGERIYGYTF. J is TRBJ1-2 and V is TRBV9, with 7 bases aligning to TRBD1. Germline-derived CDR1 and CDR2 are SGDLS and YYNGEE. V was pared by 3 bases and J by 4 bases, with 12 bases of the junction left unmatched. The CDR3 length is 16 residues.

In nucleotides, the CDR3 is TGCAGTGCTAGAGATTGGGTCCGGACTCCCGCGAGAGAGCAGTTCTTC. Amino acids: CSARDWVRTPAREQFF. The chain couples TRBV20-1 to TRBJ2-1, with D possibly being TRBD2 (5 bases). V lost 0 bases, J lost 10 bases, and 22 bases lay in between. Germline lookup yields CDR1 DFQATT and CDR2 SNEGSKA (reference sequence). This CDR3 is built from 16 residues.

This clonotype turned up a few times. CDR3 in DNA: TGTGCCAGCAGCTTAGGTGGGGGGGGAGCCAAAAACATTCAGTACTTC. Its translation: CASSLGGGGAKNIQYF. The chain uses TRBV7-8 and TRBJ2-4, with TRBD2 matching over 7 bases. After removal of 1 base from V and 0 bases from J, the junction contained 3 bases not matched to a gene. This CDR3 contains 16 residues. Germline CDR1 is SGHVS and CDR2 is FQNEAQ.

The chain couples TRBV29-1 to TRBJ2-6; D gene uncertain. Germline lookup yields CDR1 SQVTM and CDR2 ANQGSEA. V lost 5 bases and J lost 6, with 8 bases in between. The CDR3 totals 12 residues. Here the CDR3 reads CSVWEQANVLTF. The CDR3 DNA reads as TGCAGCGTTTGGGAACAGGCCAACGTCCTGACTTTC.

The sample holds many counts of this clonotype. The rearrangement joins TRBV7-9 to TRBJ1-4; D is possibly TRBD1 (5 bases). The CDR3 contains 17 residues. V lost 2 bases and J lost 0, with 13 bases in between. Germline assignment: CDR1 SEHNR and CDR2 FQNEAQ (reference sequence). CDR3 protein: CASSLPGSAATNEKLFF. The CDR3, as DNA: TGTGCCAGCAGCTTACCAGGGTCCGCGGCAACTAATGAAAAACTGTTTTTT.